This TCR beta chain derives from a study of kidney transplant recipient with SARS-CoV-2 infection. Ten or more counts support this clonotype. Germline CDR1 MNHEY, CDR2 SVGEGT. Between the trimmed V and J ends, which lost 2 bases and 2 bases, there was a span of 7 bases. The CDR3 is made up of 13 amino acids. TCRdb re-analysed the reads in MiXCR, keeping a single row per CDR3 protein. The table records roughly 250,000 distinct CDR3 sequences, more than 25% of them present only once. The sequences come from a blood sample, collected at baseline and on roughly day 110 from a kidney transplant recipient. This TCR came from a male patient in his thirties who had COVID-19 and was a kidney transplant recipient. Some T cells may be transferred from the graft donor. The chain combines TRBV6-2 or TRBV6-3 with TRBJ2-7, with D possibly TRBD1 on 5 matching bases. CDR3 nucleotides: TGTGCCAGCAGTTACACAGGACCCTACGAGCAGTACTTC. Translation: CASSYTGPYEQYF.